The sample holds a few counts of the clone carrying this TCR beta chain. The data were taken from a study of T cell repertoires in cytomegalovirus infection. MiXCR was run by TCRdb on the reads, yielding one entry per CDR3 protein. The data contain approximately 550,000 distinct CDR3 sequences, approximately 15% of them singletons. The V gene lost 5 bases and the J gene lost 4 bases, with 10 bases spanning the gap. CDR3 length: 13 residues. Source material: CD8+ T cells from PBMCs. This chain uses TRBV12-3 or TRBV12-4 with TRBJ2-3, with a tentative D call TRBD1 (6 bases). The sequence derives from a human donor in good health (CMV status not recorded). Some clones in this sample may be carry-over from other donors' samples. The CDR3 loop is CASSMYRADTQYF. For the CDR3, the DNA is TGTGCCAGCAGTATGTACAGGGCAGATACGCAGTATTTT.